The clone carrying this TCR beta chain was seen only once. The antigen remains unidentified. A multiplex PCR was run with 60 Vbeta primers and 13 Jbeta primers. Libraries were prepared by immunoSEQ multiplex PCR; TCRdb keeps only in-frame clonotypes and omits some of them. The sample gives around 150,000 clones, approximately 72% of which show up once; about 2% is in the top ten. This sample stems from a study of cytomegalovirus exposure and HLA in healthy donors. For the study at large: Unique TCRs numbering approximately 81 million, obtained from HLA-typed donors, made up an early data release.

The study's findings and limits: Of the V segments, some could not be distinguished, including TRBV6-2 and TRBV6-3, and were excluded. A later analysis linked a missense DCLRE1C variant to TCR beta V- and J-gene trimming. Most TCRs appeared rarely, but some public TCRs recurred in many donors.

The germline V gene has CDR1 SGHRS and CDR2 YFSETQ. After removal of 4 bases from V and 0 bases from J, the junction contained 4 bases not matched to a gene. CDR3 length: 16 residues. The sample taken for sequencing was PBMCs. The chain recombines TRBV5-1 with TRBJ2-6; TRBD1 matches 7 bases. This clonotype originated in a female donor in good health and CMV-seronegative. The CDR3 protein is CASSGQVNSGANVLTF. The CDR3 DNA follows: TGCGCCAGCAGCGGACAGGTCAACTCTGGGGCCAACGTCCTGACTTTC.